Below, 2 T cell receptor beta chains from the same sample are listed, as sequenced in a study of cytotoxic CD8 clonotypes in ibrutinib-treated CLL. TCRdb's table, derived via immunoSEQ multiplex PCR, lists solely in-frame clones and lacks some. This sample has 130,000 or so clones; about 80% occur once, and the top ten carry approximately 27%. The sequencing used PBMCs, collected after 12 months of ibrutinib treatment. The receptors were gathered from a human donor with chronic lymphocytic leukemia.

This clone was counted once. The chain joins TRBV18 to TRBJ2-7; possible D gene TRBD2, 5 bases. CDR3 length equals 14 residues. V lost 2 bases, J lost 2 bases, and 10 bases lay in between. Germline values: CDR1 KGHSH, CDR2 LQKENI. The CDR3 nucleotides are TGTGCCAGCTCACCATACGGGATAACCTACGAGCAGTACTTC. Its protein is CASSPYGITYEQYF.

The chain recombines TRBV7-2 with TRBJ2-5; D unresolved. The length of the CDR3 is 12 residues. Per the germline V gene, CDR1 is SGHTA and CDR2 is FQGNSA. Trimming pared 6 bases from V and 5 bases from J, leaving 10 bases between. This chain's CDR3 is CASSNVWETQYF. The CDR3 nucleotides are TGTGCCAGCAGTAACGTTTGGGAGACCCAGTACTTC.